A single T cell receptor (beta chain) is shown here with its context. The data stem from a study of blood T cell repertoires in COVID-19. Study-wide context: From the United States, Italy and Spain came samples of acute and convalescent COVID-19. T cells, B-cell-depleted T cells, or PBMCs supplied cDNA or gDNA.

The CDR3 is 17 residues long. Germline CDR1 reads SEHNR; CDR2 reads FQNEAQ (reference sequence). With 4 bases clipped from V and 0 bases from J, the junction kept 9 bases outside the gene matches. Sequencing was performed with immunoSEQ multiplex PCR; in TCRdb, only in-frame clones are kept and a portion is missing. The sample holds some 250,000 clones, approximately 82% seen once. The clonotype was recovered from a man in his forties or fifties with active or convalescent COVID-19. Material for sequencing was peripheral blood. The chain carries TRBV7-9 and TRBJ1-5, with TRBD1 matching 7 bases. CDR3 sequence reads: CASSSQGGDYSNQPQHF. For the CDR3, the DNA is TGTGCCAGCAGCTCTCAGGGGGGTGACTATAGCAATCAGCCCCAGCATTTT.